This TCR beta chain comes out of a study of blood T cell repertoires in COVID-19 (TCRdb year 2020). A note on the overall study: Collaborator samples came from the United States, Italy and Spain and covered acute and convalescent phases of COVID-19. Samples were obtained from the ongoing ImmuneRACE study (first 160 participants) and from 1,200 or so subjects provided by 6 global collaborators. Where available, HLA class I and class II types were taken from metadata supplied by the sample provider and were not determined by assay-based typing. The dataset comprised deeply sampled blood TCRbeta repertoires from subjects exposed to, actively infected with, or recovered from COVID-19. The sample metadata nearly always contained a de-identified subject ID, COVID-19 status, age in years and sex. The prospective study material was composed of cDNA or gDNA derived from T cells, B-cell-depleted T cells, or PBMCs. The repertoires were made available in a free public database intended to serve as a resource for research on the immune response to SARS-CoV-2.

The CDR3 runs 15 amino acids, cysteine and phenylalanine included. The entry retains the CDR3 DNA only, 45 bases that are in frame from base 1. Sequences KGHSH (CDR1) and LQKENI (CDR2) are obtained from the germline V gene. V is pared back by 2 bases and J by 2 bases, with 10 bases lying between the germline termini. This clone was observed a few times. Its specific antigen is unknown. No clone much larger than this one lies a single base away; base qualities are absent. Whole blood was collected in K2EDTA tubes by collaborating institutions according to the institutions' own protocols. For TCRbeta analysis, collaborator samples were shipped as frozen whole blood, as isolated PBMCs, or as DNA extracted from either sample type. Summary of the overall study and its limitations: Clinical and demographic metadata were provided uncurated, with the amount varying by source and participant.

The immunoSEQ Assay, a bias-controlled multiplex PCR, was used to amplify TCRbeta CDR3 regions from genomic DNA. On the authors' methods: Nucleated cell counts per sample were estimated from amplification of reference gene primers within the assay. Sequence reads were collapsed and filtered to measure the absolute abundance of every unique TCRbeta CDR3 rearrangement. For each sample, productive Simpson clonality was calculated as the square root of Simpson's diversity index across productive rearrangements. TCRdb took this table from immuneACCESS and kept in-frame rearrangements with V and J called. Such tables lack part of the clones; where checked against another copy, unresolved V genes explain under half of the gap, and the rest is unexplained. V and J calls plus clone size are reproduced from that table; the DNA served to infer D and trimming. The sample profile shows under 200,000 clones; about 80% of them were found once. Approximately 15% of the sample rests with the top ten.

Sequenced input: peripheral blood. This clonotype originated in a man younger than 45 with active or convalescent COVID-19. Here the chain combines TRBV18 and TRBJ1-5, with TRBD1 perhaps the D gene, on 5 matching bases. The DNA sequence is TGTGCCAGCTCACCAGGGTCGGGGGGCAATCAGCCCCAGCATTTT. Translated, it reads CASSPGSGGNQPQHF.